These T cell receptor beta chains were read from a single sample in a study of a mutant IDH1 vaccine in newly diagnosed glioma. Generated by immunoSEQ multiplex PCR, the TCRdb table keeps only in-frame clones and is missing some. The table records tens of thousands of clones, roughly four fifths of them present only once. The antigens for these receptors are not known. Specimen: PBMCs, collected from a glioma patient whose treatment included an IDH1 peptide vaccine. Source of these receptors: a man in his thirties or forties with glioma. Both conserved end residues are part of each CDR3. The D gene is left open where the match is weak. A clone size is listed for some rows: how often the clone was seen (once, few, many), or a class if it is expanded.

TRBJ1-3 | . | . | TRBV27 | CASRGHSGNTIYF | TGTGCCAGCAGGGGACACTCTGGAAACACCATATATTTT
TRBJ1-6 | . | . | TRBV5-1 | CASRGDDGVGNSPLHF | TGCGCCAGCAGGGGGGACGACGGGGTGGGTAATTCACCCCTCCACTTT
TRBJ2-1 | once | TRBD1 | TRBV19 | CASSIDPGQGNNEQFF | TGTGCCAGTAGTATCGACCCGGGACAGGGTAACAATGAGCAGTTCTTC
TRBJ1-5 | . | . | TRBV5-5 | CASSFGQSHQPQHF | TGTGCCAGCAGCTTCGGACAGTCTCATCAGCCCCAGCATTTT
TRBJ2-2 | . | . | TRBV5-6 | CASSWGDGELFF | TGTGCCAGCAGCTGGGGGGACGGGGAGCTGTTTTTT
TRBJ2-5 | . | . | TRBV11-2 | CASSWGWETQYF | TGTGCCAGCAGCTGGGGCTGGGAGACCCAGTACTTC
TRBJ2-7 | . | TRBD1 | TRBV9 | CASSEGYLGQGKPYEQYF | TGTGCCAGCAGCGAGGGCTACTTGGGACAGGGGAAGCCCTACGAGCAGTACTTC
TRBJ1-6 | . | . | TRBV18 | CASSPPGRANSPLHF | TGTGCCAGCTCACCACCGGGCCGAGCCAATTCACCCCTCCACTTT
TRBJ1-2 | . | TRBD1 | TRBV19 | CASSQGAGYGYTF | TGTGCCAGTAGCCAGGGGGCAGGTTATGGCTACACCTTC
TRBJ2-1 | . | TRBD2 | TRBV18 | CASSLFLAGVSYNEQFF | TGTGCCAGCTCACTATTTCTAGCGGGGGTTTCCTACAATGAGCAGTTCTTC
TRBJ2-3 | . | . | TRBV7-9 | CASSLVGVGTDTQYF | TGTGCCAGCAGCTTAGTAGGCGTTGGCACAGATACGCAGTATTTT
TRBJ2-1 | . | TRBD1 | TRBV9 | CASSVDLGQNNEQFF | TGTGCCAGCAGCGTAGATCTGGGACAGAACAATGAGCAGTTCTTC
TRBJ1-2 | . | . | TRBV6-5 | CASSYSTEINYGYTF | TGTGCCAGCAGTTACTCAACGGAGATTAACTATGGCTACACCTTC
TRBJ2-5 | . | . | TRBV5-4 | CASSLVGEYQETQYF | TGTGCCAGCAGCTTGGTCGGCGAGTACCAAGAGACCCAGTACTTC
TRBJ1-2 | . | . | TRBV6-5 | CASSYSAPTLNYGYTF | TGTGCCAGCAGTTACTCTGCCCCAACCCTGAACTATGGCTACACCTTC
TRBJ2-3 | . | . | TRBV9 | CASSAWGIDTDTQYF | TGTGCCAGCAGCGCCTGGGGGATCGACACAGATACGCAGTATTTT
TRBJ1-3 | . | . | TRBV7-2 | CASSSSPLRNTIYF | TGTGCCAGCAGCTCCTCCCCCCTACGGAACACCATATATTTT
TRBJ1-1 | . | TRBD1 | TRBV15 | CATSARTDRVSLRGAFF | TGTGCCACCAGCGCCCGAACGGACAGGGTATCTTTAAGGGGAGCTTTCTTT
TRBJ2-7 | . | TRBD1 | TRBV28 | CASTAGTGGYEQYF | TGTGCCAGCACCGCCGGGACAGGGGGCTACGAGCAGTACTTC
TRBJ1-6 | . | . | TRBV10-2 | CASRQGSYNSPLHF | TGCGCCAGCAGGCAGGGTTCCTATAATTCACCCCTCCACTTT
TRBJ2-3 | . | TRBD2 | TRBV5-1 | CASSLRGSPRGGSTDTQYF | TGCGCCAGCAGCTTGCGCGGATCTCCTCGGGGGGGTAGCACAGATACGCAGTATTTT
TRBJ2-3 | . | . | TRBV6-5 | CASSYGGTGAENTQYF | TGTGCCAGCAGTTACGGGGGGACGGGGGCCGAAAATACGCAGTATTTT
TRBJ2-7 | . | TRBD2 | TRBV30 | CAWELAGREQYF | TGTGCCTGGGAACTAGCGGGGAGAGAGCAGTACTTC
TRBJ2-7 | . | TRBD1 | TRBV2 | CASSVYRGGSYEQYF | TGTGCCAGCAGTGTTTACAGGGGTGGTTCCTACGAGCAGTACTTC
TRBJ2-5 | . | TRBD2 | TRBV19 | CASSAIAGSGETQYF | TGTGCCAGTAGTGCCATAGCGGGCTCGGGGGAGACCCAGTACTTC
TRBJ1-2 | . | . | TRBV27 | CASSRRGGYGYTF | TGTGCCAGCAGTCGGAGGGGTGGCTATGGCTACACCTTC
TRBJ2-5 | . | . | TRBV11-2 | CASSLNFQETQYF | TGTGCCAGCAGCTTGAATTTTCAAGAGACCCAGTACTTC
TRBJ1-4 | few | TRBD1 | TRBV2 | CASSPTGWNEKLFF | TGTGCCAGCAGTCCGACAGGGTGGAATGAAAAACTGTTTTTT
TRBJ2-7 | . | TRBD2 | TRBV29-1 | CSIRLSGLVYEQYF | TGCAGCATTAGGTTGTCAGGACTAGTTTACGAGCAGTACTTC
TRBJ2-5 | . | TRBD1 | TRBV5-1 | CASSLAGQGVETQYF | TGCGCCAGCAGCTTGGCGGGACAGGGTGTCGAGACCCAGTACTTC
TRBJ1-4 | . | . | TRBV7-2 | CASSWRVSTNEKLFF | TGTGCCAGCAGCTGGCGGGTTTCAACTAATGAAAAACTGTTTTTT
TRBJ1-5 | . | . | TRBV15 | CATSRVMGSNQPQHF | TGTGCCACCAGCAGAGTCATGGGGAGCAATCAGCCCCAGCATTTT
TRBJ2-3 | . | TRBD2 | TRBV6-1 | CASSPLAGGTDTQYF | TGTGCCAGCAGTCCCCTAGCGGGGGGAACAGATACGCAGTATTTT
TRBJ1-2 | . | . | TRBV29-1 | CSVQEIPVDYGYTF | TGCAGCGTCCAAGAGATCCCGGTTGACTATGGCTACACCTTC
TRBJ2-7 | once | TRBD1 | TRBV29-1 | CSGRTGVDMGEQYF | TGCAGCGGGCGGACAGGGGTGGATATGGGCGAGCAGTACTTC
TRBJ2-7 | . | . | TRBV10-3 | CAISESRVSYEQYF | TGTGCCATCAGTGAGTCGAGGGTATCCTACGAGCAGTACTTC
TRBJ1-1 | . | TRBD1 | TRBV11-3 | CASSLGRGQGAPEAFF | TGTGCCAGCAGCTTAGGACGAGGACAGGGGGCCCCTGAAGCTTTCTTT
TRBJ2-1 | . | TRBD1 | TRBV7-9 | CASSRRDRATEQFF | TGTGCCAGCAGCCGTAGGGACAGGGCGACTGAGCAGTTCTTC
TRBJ2-2 | . | . | TRBV4-1 | CASSQGNWYANTGELFF | TGCGCCAGCAGCCAAGGTAACTGGTACGCGAACACCGGGGAGCTGTTTTTT
TRBJ1-5 | . | . | TRBV7-8 | CASSLRVLSNQPQHF | TGTGCCAGCAGCCTGAGGGTTTTGAGCAATCAGCCCCAGCATTTT
TRBJ1-6 | . | . | TRBV2 | CASSEALRAGDNSPLHF | TGTGCCAGCAGTGAAGCGCTTAGGGCAGGGGATAATTCACCCCTCCACTTT
TRBJ2-2 | . | . | TRBV21-1 | CASSRQGMNTGELFF | TGTGCCAGCAGCCGACAGGGTATGAACACCGGGGAGCTGTTTTTT
TRBJ2-2 | . | . | TRBV5-1 | CASSSEGHTGELFF | TGCGCCAGCAGCTCTGAAGGCCACACCGGGGAGCTGTTTTTT
TRBJ2-7 | . | . | TRBV7-9 | CASSLQPGLTTYEQYF | TGTGCCAGCAGCTTACAACCGGGTCTTACTACCTACGAGCAGTACTTC
TRBJ1-2 | . | . | TRBV19 | CASTEQGSYGYTF | TGTGCCAGTACCGAACAGGGATCTTATGGCTACACCTTC
TRBJ1-1 | . | TRBD1 | TRBV6-5 | CASSYEGAGNTEAFF | TGTGCCAGCAGTTACGAGGGGGCGGGGAACACTGAAGCTTTCTTT
TRBJ2-5 | once | TRBD2 | TRBV2 | CASSVRGGAVETQYF | TGTGCCAGCAGTGTACGCGGGGGGGCAGTAGAGACCCAGTACTTC
TRBJ2-1 | once | TRBD2 | TRBV4-2 | CASSQTPGLAGASSYNEQFF | TGTGCCAGCAGCCAAACTCCGGGACTAGCGGGGGCCTCCTCCTACAATGAGCAGTTCTTC
TRBJ1-4 | . | . | TRBV18 | CASSLNYNEKLFF | TGTGCCAGCTCACTCAACTATAATGAAAAACTGTTTTTT
TRBJ1-1 | . | . | TRBV7-9 | CASSLVNTEAFF | TGTGCCAGCAGCTTAGTCAACACTGAAGCTTTCTTT
TRBJ2-7 | . | . | TRBV25-1 | CASSGGGGFSYEQYF | TGTGCCAGCAGTGGGGGAGGAGGCTTTTCCTACGAGCAGTACTTC
TRBJ2-7 | . | . | TRBV6-6 | CASSYPDSYEQYF | TGTGCCAGCAGTTATCCGGACTCCTACGAGCAGTACTTC
TRBJ1-1 | few | . | TRBV30 | CAFLGGEYTEAFF | TGTGCCTTCCTGGGGGGGGAGTACACTGAAGCTTTCTTT
TRBJ1-2 | . | . | TRBV11-2 | CASSPSLAAGANYGYTF | TGTGCCAGCAGCCCCTCACTTGCCGCAGGGGCGAACTATGGCTACACCTTC
TRBJ1-1 | . | TRBD1 | TRBV5-1 | CASSRQGTPYEAFF | TGCGCCAGCAGCAGACAGGGTACCCCGTATGAAGCTTTCTTT
TRBJ1-4 | . | TRBD1 | TRBV6-5 | CASSGNRGRYEKLFF | TGTGCCAGCAGCGGGAACAGGGGGCGATATGAAAAACTGTTTTTT